This T cell receptor beta chain originates from a study of T cell repertoires in ileal Crohn's disease. Study background: Biopsies at the proximal margin of the resected specimen form MI samples. Per sample, roughly 470 nanograms of biopsy DNA were TCRB immunosequenced. Study results and limitations: Active smokers at surgery had more clonal expansions than non-smokers. Mucosal expansions were suggested to be mainly CD8 T cells.

This clone was recorded a few times. Its cognate antigen is unknown. The CDR3 sequence is 12 residues long. Germline V gene lookup returns CDR1 PRHDT and CDR2 FYEKMQ (reference sequence). V dropped 8 bases and J dropped 6 bases, with 11 bases sitting between them. The table came from immunoSEQ multiplex PCR; TCRdb's copy has only in-frame clones and leaves some out. Among over 7,000 clones listed, about two thirds were seen once. The time point here: proximal margin of the surgical specimen (macroscopically non-inflamed). The sequencing sample was made of ileal tissue. The TCR comes from an adult with Crohn's disease. The chain employs TRBV13 and TRBJ2-1; D remains ambiguous. This CDR3 reads CASSQTGNEQFF. CDR3 sequence (DNA): TGTGCCAGCTCACAGACTGGCAATGAGCAGTTCTTC. Full variable domain (rest looked up from reference TRBV13 and TRBJ2-1): AAGVIQSPRHLIKEKRETATLKCYPIPRHDTVYWYQQGPGQDPQFLISFYEKMQSDKGSIPDRFSAQQFSDYHSELNMSSLELGDSALYFCASSQTGNEQFFGPGTRLTVL.